This T cell receptor (beta chain) is from a study of T cell responses to AZD1222 COVID-19 vaccine. V dropped 1 base and J dropped 1 base, with 10 bases sitting between them. The CDR3 covers 15 residues. Germline CDR1 and CDR2: MNHEY and SVGAGI. Method: immunoSEQ multiplex PCR; TCRdb's copy keeps in-frame clones and lacks some. The sample has 130,000 or so clones; about nine tenths are singletons. Points from the study as a whole: Regions 160-218 and 743-854 held dominance among vaccine-associated CD4 TCRs, which spanned spike. Spike-specific TCR repertoires showed rising breadth and depth after two AZD1222 doses. Nearly half of spike-specific TCRs reportedly target variant regions that are unmutated in the B.1.351 and B.1.1.7 variants.

In the case of this clone: The antigen remains unidentified.

This sample comprised peripheral blood, obtained on day 0 of AZD1222 vaccination. The rearrangement uses TRBV6-5 and TRBJ1-1; no reliable D call. The TCR originated in an adult in good health. CDR3 protein: CASSYLKQTNTEAFF. DNA for the CDR3: TGTGCCAGCAGTTACTTGAAACAGACGAACACTGAAGCTTTCTTT.